The clone carrying this T cell receptor (beta chain) was found a few times. The target antigen is unknown. A far more abundant clone sits one base away, making this likely a read error. Germline V gives CDR1 SGHAT, CDR2 FQNNGV. V dropped 7 bases and J dropped 5 bases, with 12 bases sitting between them. This CDR3 region has 12 residues. This entry comes from a study of regulatory T cells in long-lasting Graves disease. About the study: By definition, persistent Graves' disease involved antithyroid drugs for over 5 years alongside positive TSH receptor antibodies. Study outcomes and limitations: Persistent Graves' patients possessed reduced TCR diversity relative to recently diagnosed ones.

Libraries of TCR beta came from iRepertoire HTBI primers plus Arm-PCR of CDR3 regions. TCRdb independently ran MiXCR on the multiplex PCR reads; one entry per CDR3 protein. The table lists around 460,000 distinct CDR3 sequences, 20% to 25% of them singletons. Time point given: persistent/refractory GD, antithyroid drugs over 5 years with positive TRAb. Generation of the TCR library employed RNA extracted from PBMCs. The J gene is TRBJ2-7, the V gene TRBV11-2; no reliable D call. This clonotype originated in a female donor with Graves disease. The material sequenced was peripheral blood mononuclear cells (PBMCs), taken when the disease was refractory, from a patient treated with antithyroid drugs. As DNA, the CDR3 is TGTGCCAGCACTACTGACCCTGACGAGCAGTACTTC. Amino acids: CASTTDPDEQYF.